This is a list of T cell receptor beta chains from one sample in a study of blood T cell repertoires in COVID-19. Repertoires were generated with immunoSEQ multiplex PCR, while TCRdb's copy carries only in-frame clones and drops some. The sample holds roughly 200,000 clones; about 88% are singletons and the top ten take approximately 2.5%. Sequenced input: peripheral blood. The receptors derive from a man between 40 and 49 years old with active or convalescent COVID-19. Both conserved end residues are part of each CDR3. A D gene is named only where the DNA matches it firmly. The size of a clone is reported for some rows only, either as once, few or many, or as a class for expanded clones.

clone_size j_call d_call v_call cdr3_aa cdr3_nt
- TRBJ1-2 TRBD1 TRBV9 CASSADRWNGYTF TGTGCCAGCAGCGCGGACAGGTGGAATGGCTACACCTTC
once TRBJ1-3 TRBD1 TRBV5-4 CASSPGTVPNTIYF TGTGCCAGCAGCCCGGGGACAGTCCCAAACACCATATATTTT
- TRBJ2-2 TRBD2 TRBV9 CASGDRSGSYTGELFF TGTGCCAGCGGAGACCGAAGCGGGAGTTACACCGGGGAGCTGTTTTTT
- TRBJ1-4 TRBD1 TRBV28 CASSFQGTGVEKLFF TGTGCCAGCAGCTTCCAAGGGACAGGGGTCGAAAAACTGTTTTTT
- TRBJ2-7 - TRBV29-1 CSVGVASSYEQYF TGCAGCGTTGGGGTAGCCAGCTCCTACGAGCAGTACTTC
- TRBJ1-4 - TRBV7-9 CASSSQGGTNEKLFF TGTGCCAGCAGCTCTCAAGGAGGTACTAATGAAAAACTGTTTTTT
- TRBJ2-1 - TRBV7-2 CASSPSGGSFYNEQFF TGTGCCAGCAGCCCCTCTGGGGGGTCCTTCTACAATGAGCAGTTCTTC
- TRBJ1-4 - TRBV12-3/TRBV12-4 CASSLDFNEKLFF TGTGCCAGCAGTTTAGACTTCAATGAAAAACTGTTTTTT
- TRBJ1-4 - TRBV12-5 CASGFLNAEKLFF TGTGCTAGTGGTTTCCTAAATGCGGAAAAACTGTTTTTT
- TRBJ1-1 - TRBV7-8 CASSLLVNTEAFF TGTGCCAGCAGCTTACTCGTGAACACTGAAGCTTTCTTT
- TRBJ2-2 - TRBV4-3 CASSQESPLVTGELFF TGCGCCAGCAGCCAAGAGTCCCCCCTCGTCACCGGGGAGCTGTTTTTT
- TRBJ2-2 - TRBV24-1 CATATLTTGELFF TGTGCCACCGCGACACTTACGACCGGGGAGCTGTTTTTT
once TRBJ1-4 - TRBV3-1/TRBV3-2 CASSQDVGSVAATNEKLFF TGTGCCAGCAGCCAAGATGTAGGCAGTGTAGCCGCAACTAATGAAAAACTGTTTTTT
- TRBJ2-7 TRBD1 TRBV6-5 CASRPGQGTPYEQYF TGTGCCAGCAGACCGGGACAGGGGACCCCCTACGAGCAGTACTTC
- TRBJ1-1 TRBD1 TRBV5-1 CASSPGTGGRTEAFF TGCGCCAGCAGCCCGGGGACAGGGGGAAGGACTGAAGCTTTCTTT
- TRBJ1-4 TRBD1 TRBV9 CASSVGGQGNEKLFF TGTGCCAGCAGCGTAGGTGGACAGGGTAATGAAAAACTGTTTTTT
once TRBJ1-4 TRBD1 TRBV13 CASSRGTGNTIGEKLFF TGTGCCAGCAGTCGTGGGACAGGGAATACCATAGGTGAAAAACTGTTTTTT
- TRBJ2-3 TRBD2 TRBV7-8 CATTRLAGGVDTQYF TGTGCCACGACCCGACTAGCGGGGGGGGTAGATACGCAGTATTTT
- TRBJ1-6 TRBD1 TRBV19 CASSTPGQGGSPLHF TGTGCCAGTAGTACCCCGGGACAGGGCGGATCACCCCTCCACTTT
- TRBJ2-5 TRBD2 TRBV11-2 CASSFRLAGDIQETQYF TGTGCCAGCAGCTTCCGACTAGCGGGGGATATCCAAGAGACCCAGTACTTC
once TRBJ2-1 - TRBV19 CASSMVWGPPEQFF TGTGCCAGTAGTATGGTGTGGGGGCCCCCCGAGCAGTTCTTC
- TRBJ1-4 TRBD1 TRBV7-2 CASSGTAGEKLFF TGTGCCAGCAGTGGGACAGCCGGTGAAAAACTGTTTTTT
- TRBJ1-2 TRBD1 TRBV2 CACTRDRSLSGYTF TGTGCCTGCACTCGGGACAGATCTCTTTCAGGCTACACCTTC
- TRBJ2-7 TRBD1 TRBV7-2 CASSSLARGTGEQYF TGTGCCAGCAGCTCACTAGCACGAGGGACAGGCGAGCAGTACTTC
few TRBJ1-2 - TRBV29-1 CSVYTGKDGYTF TGCAGCGTTTATACAGGGAAGGATGGCTACACCTTC
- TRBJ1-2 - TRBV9 CASSLGHHSNYGYTF TGTGCCAGCAGCCTCGGACACCATTCTAACTATGGCTACACCTTC
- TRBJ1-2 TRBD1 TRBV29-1 CSSYGTDYGYTF TGCAGCTCCTACGGGACAGACTATGGCTACACCTTC
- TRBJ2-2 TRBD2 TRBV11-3 CASSFEQRGAGELFF TGTGCCAGCAGCTTTGAACAGCGGGGGGCCGGGGAGCTGTTTTTT
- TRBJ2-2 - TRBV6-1 CASSTVGAGTGELFF TGTGCCAGCAGTACCGTAGGTGCCGGGACCGGGGAGCTGTTTTTT
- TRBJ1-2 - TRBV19 CASSPQGIGGYTF TGTGCCAGTAGTCCACAGGGAATTGGCGGCTACACCTTC
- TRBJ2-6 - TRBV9 CASSVSPLQGKEGANVLTF TGTGCCAGCAGCGTAAGTCCTTTGCAGGGAAAGGAGGGGGCCAACGTCCTGACTTTC
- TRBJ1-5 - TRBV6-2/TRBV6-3 CASSSYTGYSNQPQHF TGTGCCAGCAGTTCCTACACAGGGTATAGCAATCAGCCCCAGCATTTT
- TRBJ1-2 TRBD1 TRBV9 CATEGSGGGYTF TGTGCCACGGAAGGATCAGGGGGCGGCTACACCTTC
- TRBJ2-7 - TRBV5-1 CASSSELEQYF TGCGCCAGCAGCTCCGAACTCGAGCAGTACTTC
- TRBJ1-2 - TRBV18 CASSPPGDYGYTF TGTGCCAGCTCACCTCCAGGGGACTATGGCTACACCTTC
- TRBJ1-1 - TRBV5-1 CASSSGVGTEAFF TGCGCCAGCAGCTCGGGGGTCGGCACTGAAGCTTTCTTT
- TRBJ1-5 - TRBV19 CASSIPGSPPFRPQHF TGTGCCAGTAGTATTCCGGGGTCTCCGCCTTTTCGGCCCCAGCATTTT
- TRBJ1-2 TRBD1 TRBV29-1 CSVNDRDGGGYTF TGCAGCGTGAATGACAGGGATGGTGGGGGCTACACCTTC
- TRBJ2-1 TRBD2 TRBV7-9 CASSFLSGLGNNEQFF TGTGCCAGCAGCTTTTTATCGGGACTAGGGAACAATGAGCAGTTCTTC
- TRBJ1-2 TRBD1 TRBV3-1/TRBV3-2 CASSHQTGDGGYTF TGTGCCAGCAGCCACCAGACAGGGGATGGCGGCTACACCTTC
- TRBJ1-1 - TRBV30 CAYSGAMNTEAFF TGTGCCTATTCAGGGGCAATGAACACTGAAGCTTTCTTT
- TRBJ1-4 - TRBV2 CASSGRKPTTNEKLFF TGTGCCAGCAGTGGGCGGAAACCTACAACTAATGAAAAACTGTTTTTT
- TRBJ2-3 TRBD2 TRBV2 CASSERLSGAFTDTQYF TGTGCCAGCAGTGAACGGCTCAGCGGGGCCTTCACAGATACGCAGTATTTT
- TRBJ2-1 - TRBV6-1 CASSEVGALAYNEQFF TGTGCCAGCAGTGAAGTTGGGGCCCTGGCCTACAATGAGCAGTTCTTC
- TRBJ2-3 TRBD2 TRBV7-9 CASSPSGNTDTQYF TGTGCCAGCAGCCCTAGCGGAAACACAGATACGCAGTATTTT
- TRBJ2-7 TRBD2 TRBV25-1 CASLGLAGYEQYF TGTGCCAGCCTAGGACTAGCGGGTTACGAGCAGTACTTC
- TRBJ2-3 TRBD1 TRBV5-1 CASAGGAVPDTQYF TGCGCCAGCGCAGGGGGCGCGGTCCCAGATACGCAGTATTTT
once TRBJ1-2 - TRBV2 CASSEEGLNYGYTF TGTGCCAGCAGTGAAGAGGGGTTGAACTATGGCTACACCTTC
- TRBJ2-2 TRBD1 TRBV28 CASKGQGANTGELFF TGTGCCAGCAAAGGACAGGGCGCGAACACCGGGGAGCTGTTTTTT
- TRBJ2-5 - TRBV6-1 CASSEPKLGLLETQYF TGTGCCAGCAGTGAACCTAAGCTCGGACTCCTAGAGACCCAGTACTTC
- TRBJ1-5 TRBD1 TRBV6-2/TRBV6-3 CASSYGDRGLGPQHF TGTGCCAGCAGTTACGGGGACAGGGGCTTAGGGCCCCAGCATTTT
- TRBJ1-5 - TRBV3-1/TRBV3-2 CASSQDAENSNQPQHF TGTGCCAGCAGCCAAGATGCGGAGAATAGCAATCAGCCCCAGCATTTT
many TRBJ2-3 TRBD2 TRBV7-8 CASSLLLAGTDTQYF TGTGCCAGCAGCCTACTACTAGCGGGCACAGATACGCAGTATTTT
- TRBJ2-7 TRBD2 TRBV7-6 CASSFTLAGEYEQYF TGTGCCAGCAGCTTTACCCTAGCGGGGGAGTACGAGCAGTACTTC
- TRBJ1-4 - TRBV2 CAGSKGATNEKLFF TGTGCCGGGTCCAAGGGGGCAACTAATGAAAAACTGTTTTTT
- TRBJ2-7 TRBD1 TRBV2 CASRLKSDRGLHEQYF TGTGCCAGCAGACTAAAATCGGACAGGGGATTACACGAGCAGTACTTC
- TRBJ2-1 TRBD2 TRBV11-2 CASSWGLAGGGSYNEQFF TGTGCCAGCAGCTGGGGGCTAGCGGGGGGAGGATCCTACAATGAGCAGTTCTTC